The clone carrying this T cell receptor (beta chain) turned up a few times. V dropped 2 bases and J dropped 7 bases, with 9 bases sitting between them. This CDR3 is built from 12 residues. Germline V CDR1 and CDR2: MDHEN, SYDVKM. Time point specified: newly diagnosed GD, antithyroid drugs for less than 3 months. With RNA extracted from PBMCs as input, the TCR library was made. The data were taken from a study of regulatory T cells in long-lasting Graves disease. According to the study, TCR beta libraries were built with iRepertoire HTBI primers and CDR3-region Arm-PCR. Using its own MiXCR run on the multiplex PCR reads, TCRdb lists one record per CDR3 protein. Of about 470,000 distinct CDR3 sequences in the sample, around 15% are singletons; the top ten hold 9.5% to 15%. These data also formed part of another study, on T cells in Graves' hyperthyroidism and ophthalmopathy.

This clonotype originated in a man in his forties with Graves disease. The chain joins TRBV28 to TRBJ2-7; no clear D gene. The starting material was peripheral blood mononuclear cells (PBMCs), obtained at new diagnosis, from a patient treated with antithyroid drugs. CDR3 protein: CASSLILWEQYF. CDR3 DNA sequence: TGTGCCAGCAGTTTAATTCTCTGGGAGCAGTACTTC.